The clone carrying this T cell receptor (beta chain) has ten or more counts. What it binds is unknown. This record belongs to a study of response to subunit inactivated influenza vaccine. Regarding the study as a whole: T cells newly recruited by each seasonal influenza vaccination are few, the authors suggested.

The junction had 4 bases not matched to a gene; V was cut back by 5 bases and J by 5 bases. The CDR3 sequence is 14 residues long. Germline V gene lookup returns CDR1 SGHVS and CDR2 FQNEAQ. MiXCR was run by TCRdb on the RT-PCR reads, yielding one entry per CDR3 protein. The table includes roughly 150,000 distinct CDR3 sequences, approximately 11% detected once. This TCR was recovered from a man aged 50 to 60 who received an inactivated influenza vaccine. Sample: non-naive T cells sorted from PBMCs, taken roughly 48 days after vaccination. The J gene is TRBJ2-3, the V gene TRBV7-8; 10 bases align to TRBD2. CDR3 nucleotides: TGTGCCAGCAGCACCCGACTAGCGGGAGATACGCAGTATTTT. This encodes CASSTRLAGDTQYF.